Shown below are 6 T cell receptor beta chains from a single sample sequenced in a study of ipilimumab plus nivolumab after autologous stem cell transplantation. Generated by immunoSEQ multiplex PCR, the TCRdb table keeps only in-frame clones and is missing some. The data show around 19,000 clones, around 85% seen once. Sequenced material: PBMCs, taken in a trial of ipilimumab plus nivolumab as post-transplant consolidation. These receptors were collected from a male donor with diffuse large B-cell lymphoma.

The rearrangement joins TRBV5-1 to TRBJ2-5, with unresolved D. This CDR3 has 15 amino acids. Germline-derived CDR1 and CDR2 are SGHRS and YFSETQ. Trimming removed 1 base at V and 1 base at J, with 11 bases between. The CDR3 nucleotides are TGCGCCAGCAGCTTGTATGTACGGTCCCAAGAGACCCAGTACTTC. This translates into CASSLYVRSQETQYF.

The rearrangement uses TRBV18 and TRBJ2-1; D not certain. V lost 2 bases and J lost 9, with 8 bases in between. In germline, CDR1 is KGHSH, CDR2 LQKENI. This CDR3 spans 12 amino acids. The CDR3, as DNA: TGTGCCAGCTCACCAGAAGGAAGTGAGCAGTTCTTC. Translation gives CASSPEGSEQFF. Full variable domain (rest looked up from reference TRBV18 and TRBJ2-1): NAGVMQNPRHLVRRRGQEARLRCSPMKGHSHVYWYRQLPEEGLKFMVYLQKENIIDESGMPKERFSAEFPKEGPSILRIQQVVRGDSAAYFCASSPEGSEQFFGPGTRLTVL.

This chain links TRBV5-1 with TRBJ2-1; D is possibly TRBD2 (6 bases). The CDR3 covers 14 residues. Germline lookup yields CDR1 SGHRS and CDR2 YFSETQ. The V gene lost 6 bases and the J gene lost 9 bases, with 19 bases spanning the gap. Here the CDR3 reads CASKDTPGASEQFF. The DNA of the CDR3 is TGCGCCAGCAAAGACACCCCGGGAGCTAGTGAGCAGTTCTTC.

The genes are TRBV29-1 and TRBJ1-2; D possibly corresponds to TRBD1 (5 bases). Germline lookup yields CDR1 SQVTM and CDR2 ANQGSEA. The V end was cut by 2 bases, the J end by 8 bases, with 9 bases between. The CDR3 spans 11 residues. The CDR3 DNA reads as TGCAGCGTTGAACAGGGTGGAGGCTACACCTTC. It specifies CSVEQGGGYTF.

The V and J genes are TRBV6-1 and TRBJ1-2; D remains unclear. V lost 3 bases and J 4 bases, leaving 9 bases between the germline ends. Germline values: CDR1 MNHNS, CDR2 SASEGT. There are 13 residues in the CDR3. For the CDR3, the DNA is TGTGCCAGCAGTGACGCGCCCCCCTATGGCTACACCTTC. It encodes CASSDAPPYGYTF.

In this sample, this clone turned up a few times. V gene TRBV5-1 combines with J gene TRBJ2-1, with D possibly TRBD1 on 5 matching bases. The CDR3 has 14 residues. V was clipped by 5 bases and J by 2 bases, with 11 bases between them. CDR1 and CDR2 from the germline V gene are SGHRS and YFSETQ. The CDR3 coding sequence is TGCGCCAGCAGAGAGCAGGGTGCCTACAATGAGCAGTTCTTC. It yields the protein CASREQGAYNEQFF.